Presented here are 17 T cell receptor beta chains from one specimen sequenced in a study of shared clonotypes between healthy human individuals. Clones were sequenced by immunoSEQ multiplex PCR, and TCRdb holds only the in-frame ones, with some missing. The sample lists about 1 million clones; around 74% were seen once. Sequences were obtained from memory CD4+ T cells sorted from blood. Subset meaning: CD45RA-negative fraction. The receptors were sampled from a man between 18 and 29 years old in good health.

Of note for this clone: This sequence may be a read error, since a much larger clone differs from it by one base. Other nucleotide sequences from this sample produce the same CDR3. The rearrangement uses TRBV15 and TRBJ2-7; the match to TRBD2 covers 8 bases. Germline V gene lookup returns CDR1 LNHNV and CDR2 YYDKDF (reference sequence). The CDR3 totals 16 residues. The chain's CDR3 is CATSRNQRGSSYEQYF. The CDR3 bases are TGCGCCACCAGCAGAAATCAGCGGGGGAGCTCCTACGAGCAGTACTTC.

This clone appeared a few times. J is TRBJ1-3 and V is TRBV6-5, with TRBD1 matching over 7 bases. Germline CDR1 reads MNHEY; CDR2 reads SVGAGI. The V gene end was trimmed by 5 bases and the J gene end by 2 bases; junction bases not matched to a gene: 3. CDR3 length: 14 amino acids. CDR3 nucleotides: TGTGCCAGCAGTGATACAGGGGCTGGAAACACCATATATTTT. This encodes CASSDTGAGNTIYF.

This clone occurred many times. In the same sample, other DNA sequences code for this CDR3. The gene calls are TRBV7-2 and TRBJ2-7; D uncertain. There are 13 residues in the CDR3. The germline V gene has CDR1 SGHTA and CDR2 FQGNSA. Trimming stripped 1 base from V and 3 bases from J, with 7 bases between. The CDR3 DNA is TGTGCCAGCAGCTTAGGGGTCAGCTACGAGCAGTACTTC. Translating gives CASSLGVSYEQYF.

This sequence joins TRBV7-2 and TRBJ2-7; D ambiguous. Germline V gene sequence: CDR1 SGHTA, CDR2 FQGNSA. V was shortened by 6 bases and J by 0 bases, with 3 bases between the two germline ends. The CDR3 totals 11 residues. CDR3 DNA sequence: TGTGCCAGCAGAGGCTCCTACGAGCAGTACTTC. Translation gives CASRGSYEQYF.

This chain joins TRBV7-2 and TRBJ2-3; D is possibly TRBD2 (5 bases). CDR3 length equals 15 residues. Trimming shortened V by 5 bases and J by 2 bases, and 14 bases separated the two germline ends. Germline-derived CDR1 and CDR2 are SGHTA and FQGNSA. For the CDR3, the DNA is TGTGCCAGCAGCCCTATGGCGGGTACCACAGATACGCAGTATTTT. Translation: CASSPMAGTTDTQYF.

V and J are TRBV30 and TRBJ1-5, with TRBD1 identical over 9 bases. The length of the CDR3 is 14 residues. CDR1 is GTSNPN, CDR2 SVGIG, per germline (reference sequence). V lost 5 bases to trimming and J lost 4 bases; unmatched junction nucleotides: 6. The CDR3 DNA is TGTGCCTGGGGACAGGGGAAGAAAAATCAGCCCCAGCATTTT. Translating it yields CAWGQGKKNQPQHF.

The count of this clone is one. V and J are TRBV4-3 and TRBJ1-5; D not resolved. Per germline, CDR1 LGHNA and CDR2 YSLEER. V was pared by 0 bases and J by 5 bases, with 11 bases between. The CDR3 is made up of 15 amino acids. The DNA for the CDR3 is TGCGCCAGCAGCCAAGATAGACGGGAGGATCAGCCCCAGCATTTT. This codes for CASSQDRREDQPQHF.

In regard to this clone: This sample includes further DNA sequences coding for the same CDR3. The chain carries TRBV6-1 and TRBJ1-5; D unresolved. The germline CDR1 and CDR2 sequences are MNHNS and SASEGT. The V end was cut by 1 base, the J end by 4 bases, with 5 bases between. This CDR3 is 13 amino acids long. The CDR3 nucleotides read TGTGCCAGCAGTGAAGGCAGGAATCAGCCCCAGCATTTT. This encodes CASSEGRNQPQHF.

The rearrangement uses TRBV5-1 and TRBJ2-1; 8 nucleotides line up with TRBD2. Germline trimming cut 5 bases from V and 0 bases from J; bases unmatched to any gene: 7. This CDR3 is built from 16 residues. The germline V gene has CDR1 SGHRS and CDR2 YFSETQ. For the CDR3, the DNA is TGCGCCAGCAGTTTCAACGCGGGGGGCTCCTACAATGAGCAGTTCTTC. Translated, it gives CASSFNAGGSYNEQFF.

The chain joins TRBV27 to TRBJ1-6, with TRBD1 matching 10 bases. V was pared by 6 bases and J by 1 base, with 12 bases of the junction left unmatched. Germline values: CDR1 MNHEY, CDR2 SMNVEV (reference sequence). The CDR3 sequence is 19 residues long. This CDR3 is CASSLVGQGVRSYNSPLHF. The DNA for the CDR3 is TGTGCCAGCAGCCTGGTTGGACAGGGGGTAAGGTCCTATAATTCACCCCTCCACTTT.

This clone appeared once. The rearrangement uses TRBV6-6 and TRBJ2-3; tentative D call: TRBD2 (6 bases). This CDR3 region has 15 residues. Trimming took 4 bases from V and 3 from J, leaving 14 bases between them. CDR1 MNHNY and CDR2 SVGAGI come from the germline V gene (reference sequence). The CDR3 coding sequence is TGTGCCAGCAGTTTCGCGAGGGCGGGGACAGATACGCAGTATTTT. Translating gives CASSFARAGTDTQYF.

The J gene is TRBJ1-5, the V gene TRBV12-2; the tabulated D call, TRBD1, remains unverified against the DNA. TRBV12-2 is reported as a pseudogene. The CDR3 has 15 residues. For the CDR3, the DNA is TGTGCAAGTCGCCTACCGGGACAGCGTCCAAGGCCCCAGCATTTT. It encodes CASRLPGQRPRPQHF.

V is TRBV15 and J is TRBJ1-1; 7 nucleotides match TRBD1. V lost 1 base and J lost 3; bases outside the gene matches: 5. Germline assignment: CDR1 LNHNV and CDR2 YYDKDF (reference sequence). The CDR3 loop spans 15 amino acids. The CDR3 nucleotides read TGTGCCACCAGCAGAGCAACGGGACAGTACACTGAAGCTTTCTTT. Encoded protein: CATSRATGQYTEAFF.

A few counts support this clone. The CDR3 DNA follows: TGCGCCAGCAGCTTGCGAGGGGGAATAGGCTACGAGCAGTACTTC. This gives the protein CASSLRGGIGYEQYF. The chain joins TRBV5-1 to TRBJ2-7, with D perhaps TRBD1 (6 bases). Trimming removed 1 base from V and 3 bases from J, with 14 bases in between. The CDR3 has 15 amino acids. Germline lookup yields CDR1 SGHRS and CDR2 YFSETQ.

This chain joins TRBV30 and TRBJ2-7; 7 positions agree with TRBD2. The CDR3 spans 14 residues. V trimming: 3 bases; J trimming: 3 bases; junction bases outside the gene matches: 8. Per the germline V gene, CDR1 is GTSNPN and CDR2 is SVGIG (reference sequence). The DNA for the CDR3 is TGTGCCTGGAGCAATGGGGGGGTTAGCTACGAGCAGTACTTC. This translates into CAWSNGGVSYEQYF.

The chain has TRBV27 and TRBJ1-3, with no clear D. This CDR3 comprises 14 residues. Looked up from germline, CDR1 is MNHEY and CDR2 is SMNVEV (reference sequence). With 5 bases removed from V and 0 bases from J, the gap between germline ends came to 8 bases. CDR3 bases: TGTGCCAGCAGTGAGCGTGCCTCTGGAAACACCATATATTTT. The encoded protein is CASSERASGNTIYF.

The gene calls are TRBV18 and TRBJ2-7; D unclear. This CDR3 region has 15 residues. CDR1 and CDR2 from the germline V gene are KGHSH and LQKENI. The V end was cut by 2 bases, the J end by 2 bases, with 13 bases between. The DNA of the CDR3 is TGTGCCAGCTCACCAATATCGGGTCAAACCTACGAGCAGTACTTC. Residues: CASSPISGQTYEQYF.